These T cell receptor beta chains were read from a single sample in a study of PD-1 blockade in mismatch repair-deficient tumors. TCRdb's copy holds only in-frame clones and misses some; the assay was immunoSEQ multiplex PCR. The sample records some 45,000 clones, 70% to 85% being singletons. The sequenced sample was PBMCs, obtained before pembrolizumab treatment. The receptors originated from an adult with mismatch repair-deficient cancer. CDR3s include the opening cysteine and the closing phenylalanine or tryptophan. Fields, in order: D gene, clone size, J gene, V gene, CDR3 protein, CDR3 DNA. D genes are given only for firm matches. Rows give clone size only sometimes, using once, few, many, or a class for an expanded clone.

d_gene: TRBD1
abundance: -
j_gene: TRBJ1-1
v_gene: TRBV11-3
CDR3aa: CASSHRGYTEAFF
CDR3nt: TGTGCCAGCAGCCACAGGGGCTACACTGAAGCTTTCTTT

d_gene: -
abundance: -
j_gene: TRBJ1-1
v_gene: TRBV7-3
CDR3aa: CASSQDRNTEAFF
CDR3nt: TGTGCCAGCAGTCAGGACAGGAACACTGAAGCTTTCTTT

d_gene: -
abundance: -
j_gene: TRBJ1-2
v_gene: TRBV2
CDR3aa: CASSGPGTEYGYTF
CDR3nt: TGTGCCAGCAGTGGGCCCGGGACTGAGTATGGCTACACCTTC

d_gene: TRBD1
abundance: -
j_gene: TRBJ1-1
v_gene: TRBV7-9
CDR3aa: CASSPGQVSEYAFF
CDR3nt: TGTGCCAGCAGCCCAGGACAGGTTTCGGAGTATGCTTTCTTT

d_gene: -
abundance: -
j_gene: TRBJ2-3
v_gene: TRBV7-2
CDR3aa: CASSPFRREMADTQYF
CDR3nt: TGTGCCAGCAGCCCCTTTAGACGGGAGATGGCAGATACGCAGTATTTT

d_gene: TRBD2
abundance: medium-sized
j_gene: TRBJ2-7
v_gene: TRBV5-4
CDR3aa: CASSPALAANYEQYF
CDR3nt: TGTGCCAGCAGCCCAGCCCTAGCGGCCAACTACGAGCAGTACTTC

d_gene: TRBD1
abundance: -
j_gene: TRBJ2-7
v_gene: TRBV14
CDR3aa: CASSFSGGIEQYF
CDR3nt: TGTGCCAGCAGCTTTTCAGGGGGCATCGAGCAGTACTTC

d_gene: TRBD2
abundance: -
j_gene: TRBJ2-5
v_gene: TRBV30
CDR3aa: CAWSGGGQETQYF
CDR3nt: TGTGCCTGGAGTGGGGGGGGGCAAGAGACCCAGTACTTC

d_gene: -
abundance: -
j_gene: TRBJ2-3
v_gene: TRBV9
CDR3aa: CASSPPGTAGPDTQYF
CDR3nt: TGTGCCAGCAGCCCCCCCGGGACCGCTGGCCCAGATACGCAGTATTTT

d_gene: TRBD2
abundance: few
j_gene: TRBJ2-7
v_gene: TRBV7-9
CDR3aa: CASSPGTSDYEQYF
CDR3nt: TGTGCCAGCAGTCCCGGGACTAGCGACTACGAGCAGTACTTC

d_gene: TRBD1
abundance: -
j_gene: TRBJ1-1
v_gene: TRBV7-3
CDR3aa: CASSLSGGRNTEAFF
CDR3nt: TGTGCCAGCAGCTTGTCAGGGGGAAGGAACACTGAAGCTTTCTTT

d_gene: -
abundance: -
j_gene: TRBJ1-2
v_gene: TRBV5-6
CDR3aa: CASSFKYGYTF
CDR3nt: TGTGCCAGCAGCTTTAAATATGGCTACACCTTC

d_gene: TRBD1
abundance: -
j_gene: TRBJ1-5
v_gene: TRBV6-5
CDR3aa: CASSPGTGQPQHF
CDR3nt: TGTGCCAGCAGTCCAGGGACAGGTCAGCCCCAGCATTTT

d_gene: TRBD1
abundance: once
j_gene: TRBJ1-1
v_gene: TRBV19
CDR3aa: CASRFTGTGMNTEAFF
CDR3nt: TGTGCCAGCAGATTCACCGGGACAGGGATGAACACTGAAGCTTTCTTT

d_gene: -
abundance: -
j_gene: TRBJ2-5
v_gene: TRBV19
CDR3aa: CASSIEGETQYF
CDR3nt: TGTGCCAGTAGTATAGAAGGGGAGACCCAGTACTTC

d_gene: -
abundance: -
j_gene: TRBJ2-5
v_gene: TRBV6-5
CDR3aa: CASSYSRIGETQYF
CDR3nt: TGTGCCAGCAGTTACTCGAGGATTGGGGAGACCCAGTACTTC

d_gene: -
abundance: few
j_gene: TRBJ2-1
v_gene: TRBV7-8
CDR3aa: CASNSIRRSSSDNEQFF
CDR3nt: TGTGCCAGCAACTCCATAAGACGGAGTAGCTCGGACAATGAGCAGTTCTTC

d_gene: TRBD2
abundance: -
j_gene: TRBJ2-3
v_gene: TRBV9
CDR3aa: CASSAIAGGSSTDTQYF
CDR3nt: TGTGCCAGCAGCGCAATAGCGGGAGGATCCAGCACAGATACGCAGTATTTT

d_gene: TRBD1
abundance: -
j_gene: TRBJ1-1
v_gene: TRBV5-1
CDR3aa: CASALLLEGAITEAFF
CDR3nt: TGCGCCAGCGCTCTCTTACTGGAGGGGGCGATCACTGAAGCTTTCTTT

d_gene: -
abundance: -
j_gene: TRBJ1-2
v_gene: TRBV6-1
CDR3aa: CASSETDPYGYTF
CDR3nt: TGTGCCAGCAGTGAAACAGACCCCTATGGCTACACCTTC

d_gene: TRBD2
abundance: -
j_gene: TRBJ2-5
v_gene: TRBV14
CDR3aa: CASSQVSLLAGARQETQYF
CDR3nt: TGTGCCAGCAGCCAAGTATCCCTGCTAGCGGGAGCGAGACAAGAGACCCAGTACTTC

d_gene: -
abundance: -
j_gene: TRBJ1-1
v_gene: TRBV5-1
CDR3aa: CASSLAGQGDTEAFF
CDR3nt: TGCGCCAGCAGCTTGGCGGGGCAGGGAGACACTGAAGCTTTCTTT

d_gene: TRBD1
abundance: -
j_gene: TRBJ2-7
v_gene: TRBV5-1
CDR3aa: CASSLAGTGVREQYF
CDR3nt: TGCGCCAGCAGCTTGGCCGGGACAGGGGTTCGTGAGCAGTACTTC

d_gene: TRBD1
abundance: -
j_gene: TRBJ2-2
v_gene: TRBV4-1
CDR3aa: CASSQGQGSTGELFF
CDR3nt: TGCGCCAGCAGCCAAGGACAGGGGTCCACCGGGGAGCTGTTTTTT

d_gene: -
abundance: -
j_gene: TRBJ1-1
v_gene: TRBV6-1
CDR3aa: CASSHRNTEAFF
CDR3nt: TGTGCCAGCAGTCACCGGAACACTGAAGCTTTCTTT

d_gene: -
abundance: once
j_gene: TRBJ2-2
v_gene: TRBV6-5
CDR3aa: CASSSGAAGSGELFF
CDR3nt: TGTGCCAGCAGTTCTGGGGCAGCCGGTTCCGGGGAGCTGTTTTTT

d_gene: TRBD1
abundance: few
j_gene: TRBJ1-4
v_gene: TRBV5-1
CDR3aa: CASSLGTADEKLFF
CDR3nt: TGCGCCAGCAGCTTAGGGACAGCCGATGAAAAACTGTTTTTT

d_gene: -
abundance: -
j_gene: TRBJ2-1
v_gene: TRBV11-3
CDR3aa: CASSLGMSNEQFF
CDR3nt: TGTGCCAGCAGCTTAGGGATGAGCAATGAGCAGTTCTTC

d_gene: TRBD1
abundance: once
j_gene: TRBJ2-6
v_gene: TRBV28
CDR3aa: CASSEQGIGSGANVLTF
CDR3nt: TGTGCCAGCAGTGAACAGGGGATAGGCTCTGGGGCCAACGTCCTGACTTTC

d_gene: -
abundance: once
j_gene: TRBJ1-2
v_gene: TRBV28
CDR3aa: CASSSWVKSGGNYGYTF
CDR3nt: TGTGCCAGCAGTTCATGGGTGAAAAGCGGGGGAAACTATGGCTACACCTTC

d_gene: TRBD2
abundance: -
j_gene: TRBJ2-1
v_gene: TRBV11-2
CDR3aa: CASSLDRSGGYNEQFF
CDR3nt: TGTGCCAGCAGCTTAGATCGGTCCGGGGGGTACAATGAGCAGTTCTTC

d_gene: -
abundance: -
j_gene: TRBJ2-7
v_gene: TRBV28
CDR3aa: CASLQGGSYEQYF
CDR3nt: TGTGCCAGCTTACAGGGAGGATCCTACGAGCAGTACTTC

d_gene: -
abundance: -
j_gene: TRBJ2-7
v_gene: TRBV30
CDR3aa: CAWSVIGEQYF
CDR3nt: TGTGCCTGGAGTGTAATCGGCGAGCAGTACTTC

d_gene: TRBD1
abundance: -
j_gene: TRBJ2-3
v_gene: TRBV11-3
CDR3aa: CASSDRTGPDTQYF
CDR3nt: TGTGCCAGCAGCGATAGGACAGGGCCAGATACGCAGTATTTT

d_gene: -
abundance: -
j_gene: TRBJ2-3
v_gene: TRBV14
CDR3aa: CASSQDGGLITDTQYF
CDR3nt: TGTGCCAGCAGCCAAGACGGGGGGCTCATCACAGATACGCAGTATTTT

d_gene: -
abundance: -
j_gene: TRBJ1-1
v_gene: TRBV6-6
CDR3aa: CASSQPGDRGKAFF
CDR3nt: TGTGCCAGCAGTCAACCGGGGGACCGAGGGAAAGCTTTCTTT

d_gene: TRBD1
abundance: -
j_gene: TRBJ2-1
v_gene: TRBV5-4
CDR3aa: CASSSGTGGYNEQFF
CDR3nt: TGTGCCAGCAGCTCCGGGACAGGGGGCTACAATGAGCAGTTCTTC

d_gene: TRBD2
abundance: -
j_gene: TRBJ2-1
v_gene: TRBV11-2
CDR3aa: CASSLGGRYNEQFF
CDR3nt: TGTGCCAGCAGCTTAGGCGGGAGGTACAATGAGCAGTTCTTC

d_gene: TRBD2
abundance: -
j_gene: TRBJ2-7
v_gene: TRBV9
CDR3aa: CASSDGTSGRERYEQYF
CDR3nt: TGTGCCAGCAGCGACGGGACTAGCGGGAGGGAACGGTACGAGCAGTACTTC

d_gene: -
abundance: -
j_gene: TRBJ1-5
v_gene: TRBV7-9
CDR3aa: CASSLTTGDQPQHF
CDR3nt: TGTGCCAGCAGCTTAACGACAGGCGATCAGCCCCAGCATTTT

d_gene: -
abundance: -
j_gene: TRBJ2-3
v_gene: TRBV11-2
CDR3aa: CASSLGPGYPDTQYF
CDR3nt: TGTGCCAGCAGCTTAGGTCCAGGGTATCCAGATACGCAGTATTTT

d_gene: -
abundance: -
j_gene: TRBJ2-3
v_gene: TRBV7-6
CDR3aa: CASKPGWGGTDTQYF
CDR3nt: TGTGCCAGCAAACCGGGGTGGGGAGGTACAGATACGCAGTATTTT

d_gene: TRBD1
abundance: -
j_gene: TRBJ1-1
v_gene: TRBV28
CDR3aa: CASSPGQPNTEAFF
CDR3nt: TGTGCCAGCAGTCCGGGACAGCCGAACACTGAAGCTTTCTTT

d_gene: TRBD2
abundance: -
j_gene: TRBJ2-1
v_gene: TRBV25-1
CDR3aa: CASREVGGPHNEQFF
CDR3nt: TGTGCCAGCAGGGAGGTGGGAGGGCCCCACAATGAGCAGTTCTTC

d_gene: TRBD2
abundance: -
j_gene: TRBJ2-2
v_gene: TRBV30
CDR3aa: CAWSPGLASGELFF
CDR3nt: TGTGCCTGGAGTCCGGGACTAGCGAGCGGGGAGCTGTTTTTT

d_gene: -
abundance: -
j_gene: TRBJ1-1
v_gene: TRBV7-9
CDR3aa: CASSYLLGRGSPMNTEAFF
CDR3nt: TGTGCCAGCAGCTACCTTCTGGGCAGAGGGTCGCCCATGAACACTGAAGCTTTCTTT

d_gene: -
abundance: -
j_gene: TRBJ2-3
v_gene: TRBV9
CDR3aa: CASSPTASTDTQYF
CDR3nt: TGTGCCAGCAGCCCGACGGCTAGCACAGATACGCAGTATTTT

d_gene: TRBD1
abundance: -
j_gene: TRBJ2-7
v_gene: TRBV4-3
CDR3aa: CASSQERTGPYEQYF
CDR3nt: TGCGCCAGCAGCCAAGAGCGGACAGGGCCCTACGAGCAGTACTTC

d_gene: -
abundance: -
j_gene: TRBJ2-7
v_gene: TRBV5-6
CDR3aa: CASSSRVGEQYF
CDR3nt: TGTGCCAGCAGTTCCCGAGTTGGGGAGCAGTACTTC

d_gene: -
abundance: -
j_gene: TRBJ2-3
v_gene: TRBV7-2
CDR3aa: CASSLGVTPGTDTQYF
CDR3nt: TGTGCCAGCAGCTTAGGCGTAACCCCGGGGACAGATACGCAGTATTTT

d_gene: -
abundance: -
j_gene: TRBJ1-4
v_gene: TRBV6-6
CDR3aa: CASSPGGTVNEKLFF
CDR3nt: TGTGCCAGCAGTCCGGGGGGAACGGTGAATGAAAAACTGTTTTTT

d_gene: TRBD2
abundance: -
j_gene: TRBJ2-3
v_gene: TRBV4-2
CDR3aa: CASSQDWGLAGAWDTQYF
CDR3nt: TGTGCCAGCAGCCAAGATTGGGGACTAGCGGGAGCCTGGGATACGCAGTATTTT

d_gene: TRBD1
abundance: -
j_gene: TRBJ1-1
v_gene: TRBV30
CDR3aa: CAWSGSGTGLLGEAFF
CDR3nt: TGTGCCTGGAGCGGCTCCGGGACAGGGTTATTAGGTGAAGCTTTCTTT

d_gene: TRBD2
abundance: once
j_gene: TRBJ2-7
v_gene: TRBV5-1
CDR3aa: CASSLAAGGPHEQYF
CDR3nt: TGCGCCAGCAGCTTGGCAGCGGGGGGGCCCCACGAGCAGTACTTC

d_gene: TRBD1
abundance: -
j_gene: TRBJ1-2
v_gene: TRBV2
CDR3aa: CASEGVDREAYGYTF
CDR3nt: TGTGCCAGCGAGGGTGTCGACAGGGAAGCCTATGGCTACACCTTC

d_gene: -
abundance: -
j_gene: TRBJ2-2
v_gene: TRBV11-2
CDR3aa: CATKEGRSTGELFF
CDR3nt: TGTGCCACTAAGGAGGGCCGAAGCACCGGGGAGCTGTTTTTT

d_gene: -
abundance: -
j_gene: TRBJ1-2
v_gene: TRBV2
CDR3aa: CASSDVGGGYGYTF
CDR3nt: TGTGCCAGCAGTGACGTGGGGGGGGGTTACGGCTACACCTTC

d_gene: -
abundance: -
j_gene: TRBJ2-7
v_gene: TRBV9
CDR3aa: CASSGDTLEQYF
CDR3nt: TGTGCCAGCAGCGGGGACACCCTTGAGCAGTACTTC

d_gene: -
abundance: -
j_gene: TRBJ1-1
v_gene: TRBV7-2
CDR3aa: CASSLTGKNTEAFF
CDR3nt: TGTGCCAGCAGCTTGACTGGGAAGAACACTGAAGCTTTCTTT